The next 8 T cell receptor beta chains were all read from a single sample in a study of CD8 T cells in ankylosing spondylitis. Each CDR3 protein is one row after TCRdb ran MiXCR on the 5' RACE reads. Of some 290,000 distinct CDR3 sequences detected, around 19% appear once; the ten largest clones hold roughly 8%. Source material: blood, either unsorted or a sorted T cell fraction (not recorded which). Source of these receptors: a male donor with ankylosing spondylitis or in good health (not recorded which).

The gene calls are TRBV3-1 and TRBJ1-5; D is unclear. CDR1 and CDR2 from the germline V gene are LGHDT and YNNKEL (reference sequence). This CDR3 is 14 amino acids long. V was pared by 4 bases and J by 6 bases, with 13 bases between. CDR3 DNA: TGTGCCAGCAGCCGGCGGGGAGGGCTTCAGCCCCAGCATTTT. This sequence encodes CASSRRGGLQPQHF.

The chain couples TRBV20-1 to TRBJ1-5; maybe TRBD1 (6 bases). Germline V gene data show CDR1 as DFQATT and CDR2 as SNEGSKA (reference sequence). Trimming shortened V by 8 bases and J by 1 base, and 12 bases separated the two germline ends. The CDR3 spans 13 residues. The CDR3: CSPTQGSNQPQHF. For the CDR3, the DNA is TGCAGTCCAACCCAGGGGAGCAATCAGCCCCAGCATTTT.

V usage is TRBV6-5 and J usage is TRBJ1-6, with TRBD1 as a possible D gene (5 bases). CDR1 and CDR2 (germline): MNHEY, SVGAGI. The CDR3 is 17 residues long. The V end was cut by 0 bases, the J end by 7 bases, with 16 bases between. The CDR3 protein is CASSYSRGGIRNSPLHF. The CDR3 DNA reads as TGTGCCAGCAGTTACTCGAGGGGAGGTATAAGGAATTCACCCCTCCACTTT.

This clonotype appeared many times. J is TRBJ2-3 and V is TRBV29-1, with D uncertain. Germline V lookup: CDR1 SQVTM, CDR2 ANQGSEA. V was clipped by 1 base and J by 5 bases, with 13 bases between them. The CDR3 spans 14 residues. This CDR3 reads CSVEGRARVDTQYF. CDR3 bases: TGCAGCGTTGAAGGCCGGGCTCGGGTAGATACGCAGTATTTT.

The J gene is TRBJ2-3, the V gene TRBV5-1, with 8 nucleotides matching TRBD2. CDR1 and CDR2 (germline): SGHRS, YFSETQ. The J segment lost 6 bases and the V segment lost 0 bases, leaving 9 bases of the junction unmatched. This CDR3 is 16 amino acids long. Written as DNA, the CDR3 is TGCGCCAGCAGCTTGGAGGTAGCGGGGCCGGGGGATACGCAGTATTTT. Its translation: CASSLEVAGPGDTQYF.

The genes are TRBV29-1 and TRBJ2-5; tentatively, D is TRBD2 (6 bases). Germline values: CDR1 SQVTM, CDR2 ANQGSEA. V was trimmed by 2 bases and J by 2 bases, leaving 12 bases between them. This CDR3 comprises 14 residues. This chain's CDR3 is CSVEPAGRQETQYF. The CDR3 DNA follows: TGCAGCGTTGAACCCGCGGGGCGGCAAGAGACCCAGTACTTC.

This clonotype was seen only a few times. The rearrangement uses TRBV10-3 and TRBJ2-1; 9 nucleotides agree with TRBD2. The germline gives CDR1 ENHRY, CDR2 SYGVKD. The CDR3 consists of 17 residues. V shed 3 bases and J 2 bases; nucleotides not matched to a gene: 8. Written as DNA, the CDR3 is TGTGCCATCAGTGAAACCTTAGCGGGAGTCCCCTACAATGAGCAGTTCTTC. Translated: CAISETLAGVPYNEQFF.

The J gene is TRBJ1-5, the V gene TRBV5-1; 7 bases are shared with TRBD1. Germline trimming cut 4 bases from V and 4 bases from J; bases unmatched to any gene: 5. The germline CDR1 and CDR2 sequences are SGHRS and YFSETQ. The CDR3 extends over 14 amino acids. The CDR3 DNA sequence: TGCGCCAGCAGCGAGGGACAGCAAAATCAGCCCCAGCATTTT. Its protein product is CASSEGQQNQPQHF.